One and the same sample provided the 30 T cell receptor beta chains below, sequenced in a study of OX40 agonist ivuxolimab in advanced cancers. Libraries were made using the immunoSEQ multiplex PCR assay. TCRdb obtained this table from immuneACCESS and retained in-frame rearrangements with V and J assigned. These tables miss some clones; where compared with another copy, unresolved V genes account for less than half of the shortfall, and the remainder is unexplained. Present in this sample are around 55,000 clones, approximately 80% of which were seen just once. 5% to 7.5% of the sample comes from the top ten. Sequenced material: CD4+ or CD8+ T cells sorted from blood, taken in a trial of the OX40 agonist ivuxolimab. Receptors originate from an adult with an advanced solid tumor such as melanoma, head and neck, liver or kidney cancer.

The V call is TRBV19, the J call TRBJ1-3; D gene uncertain. Per the germline V gene, CDR1 is LNHDA and CDR2 is SQIVND (reference sequence). Trimming pared 7 bases from V and 2 bases from J, leaving 9 bases between. The CDR3 totals 13 residues. Written as DNA, the CDR3 is TGTGCCAGTACCGCGACACCTGGAAACACCATATATTTT. Amino acid sequence: CASTATPGNTIYF. The full variable domain, with the rest looked up from reference TRBV19 and TRBJ1-3, is DGGITQSPKYLFRKEGQNVTLSCEQNLNHDAMYWYRQDPGQGLRLIYYSQIVNDFQKGDIAEGYSVSREKKESFPLTVTSAQKNPTAFYLCASTATPGNTIYFGEGSWLTVV.

The J gene is TRBJ1-2, the V gene TRBV27; TRBD1 is a possible D gene (5 bases). The CDR3 is made up of 14 amino acids. Germline CDR1 and CDR2: MNHEY and SMNVEV (reference sequence). V lost 6 bases, J lost 8 bases, and 19 bases lay in between. CDR3 loop: CASRPSGGAGGYTF. CDR3 DNA: TGTGCCAGCAGGCCCTCGGGAGGGGCGGGAGGCTACACCTTC.

By share, this clone counts as medium-sized. This chain joins TRBV18 and TRBJ1-2; 8 nucleotides match TRBD1. CDR1 is KGHSH, CDR2 LQKENI, per germline. The V segment lost 2 bases and the J segment 7 bases; nucleotides outside the gene matches: 9. This CDR3 region has 15 residues. The CDR3 DNA sequence: TGTGCCAGCTCACCAGAGACAGGGGTTGCCGGTGGCTACACCTTC. This translates into CASSPETGVAGGYTF.

The V and J genes are TRBV14 and TRBJ1-4; a possible D gene is TRBD1 (5 bases). From germline, CDR1 is SGHDN and CDR2 FVKESK. V was clipped by 2 bases and J by 8 bases, with 27 bases between them. The CDR3 contains 19 residues. The CDR3 protein is CASSQQWGVVGMGTEKLFF. CDR3 DNA: TGTGCCAGCAGCCAACAGTGGGGGGTAGTCGGAATGGGAACCGAAAAACTGTTTTTT.

The CDR3: CASSPQMGKLFF. The CDR3 DNA follows: TGTGCCAGTAGTCCGCAGATGGGAAAACTGTTTTTT. The J gene is TRBJ1-4, the V gene TRBV19; no clear D. The CDR3 is made up of 12 amino acids. With 5 bases removed from V and 10 bases from J, the gap between germline ends came to 11 bases. Looked up from germline, CDR1 is LNHDA and CDR2 is SQIVND (reference sequence).

The chain uses TRBV6-6 and TRBJ1-5, with D unclear. Trimming shortened V by 2 bases and J by 5 bases, and 4 bases separated the two germline ends. Germline assignment: CDR1 MNHNY and CDR2 SVGAGI (reference sequence). There are 12 residues in the CDR3. The CDR3 is CASSYQDQPQHF. As DNA, the CDR3 is TGTGCCAGCAGTTACCAGGATCAGCCCCAGCATTTT.

The V gene is TRBV7-8, the J gene TRBJ1-1; 7 nucleotides line up with TRBD1. Trimming at V came to 4 bases and at J to 5 bases, leaving 7 bases not matched to a gene. The CDR3 is made up of 14 amino acids. The germline V gene encodes CDR1 SGHVS and CDR2 FQNEAQ. This CDR3 is CASSYRQGVTEAFF. The CDR3 DNA sequence: TGTGCCAGCAGCTACCGACAGGGTGTAACTGAAGCTTTCTTT.

The chain is built from TRBV5-1 and TRBJ1-2; D is unclear. V was cut by 4 bases and J by 5 bases, with 12 bases left in between. Looked up from germline, CDR1 is SGHRS and CDR2 is YFSETQ. This CDR3 region has 13 residues. CDR3 protein: CASSRTPEYGYTF. DNA of the CDR3: TGCGCCAGCAGCCGTACCCCGGAGTATGGCTACACCTTC.

This clone was seen just once. This sequence joins TRBV18 and TRBJ1-5; 8 bases map to TRBD1. The germline V gene encodes CDR1 KGHSH and CDR2 LQKENI. The CDR3 covers 15 residues. The ends lost 0 bases at V and 7 bases at J; junction bases unmatched: 5. This CDR3 is CASSPPDRVGQPQHF. The CDR3, as DNA: TGTGCCAGCTCACCACCGGACAGGGTAGGACAGCCCCAGCATTTT.

This chain uses TRBV7-2 with TRBJ1-2; TRBD1 matches at 7 bases. Germline assignment: CDR1 SGHTA and CDR2 FQGNSA. V trimming: 5 bases; J trimming: 6 bases; junction bases outside the gene matches: 15. The CDR3 consists of 16 residues. CDR3 in amino acids: CASSPRSRGGLDGYTF. Here the CDR3 DNA reads TGTGCCAGCAGCCCGCGTAGCAGGGGGGGCTTAGATGGCTACACCTTC. The complete variable domain, with remaining parts taken from reference TRBV7-2 and TRBJ1-2, reads GAGVSQSPSNKVTEKGKDVELRCDPISGHTALYWYRQSLGQGLEFLIYFQGNSAPDKSGLPSDRFSAERTGGSVSTLTIQRTQQEDSAVYLCASSPRSRGGLDGYTFGSGTRLTVV.

The gene calls are TRBV5-6 and TRBJ2-4, with D perhaps given as TRBD1 or TRBD2 (6 bases each). Per germline, CDR1 SGHDT and CDR2 YYEEEE. Trimming left V 1 base short and J 0 bases short, with 17 bases between. The CDR3 totals 18 residues. The chain's CDR3 is CASSLLIEGGGAKNIQYF. DNA for the CDR3: TGTGCCAGCAGCTTGTTAATTGAGGGGGGCGGAGCCAAAAACATTCAGTACTTC.

This clone is medium-sized by share. This sequence joins TRBV10-1 and TRBJ1-1; possible D gene TRBD1, 5 bases. The V gene lost 4 bases and the J gene lost 5 bases, with 11 bases spanning the gap. Germline CDR1 is WNHNN and CDR2 is SYGVQD (reference sequence). The CDR3 runs to 13 residues. The CDR3 reads CASSVGRETEAFF. CDR3 coding DNA: TGCGCCAGCAGTGTGGGCAGGGAGACTGAAGCTTTCTTT.

This rearrangement joins TRBV18 to TRBJ2-3; possible D gene TRBD1, 6 bases. Germline V gene sequence: CDR1 KGHSH, CDR2 LQKENI. This CDR3 spans 15 amino acids. The V end was cut by 6 bases, the J end by 0 bases, with 13 bases between. CDR3 sequence (DNA): TGTGCCAGCTCCCACAGGGTAACGAGCACAGATACGCAGTATTTT. This translates into CASSHRVTSTDTQYF.

This clone has only one observation. The chain links TRBV29-1 to TRBJ2-7; D ambiguous. Germline lookup yields CDR1 SQVTM and CDR2 ANQGSEA. The CDR3 covers 10 residues. V was pared by 4 bases and J by 4 bases, with 5 bases between. CDR3 bases: TGCAGCGTTGGAACTTACGAGCAGTACTTC. Encoded protein: CSVGTYEQYF.

The rearrangement links TRBV27 to TRBJ1-5; 10 bases map to TRBD1. Germline V gene data show CDR1 as MNHEY and CDR2 as SMNVEV (reference sequence). V lost 6 bases to trimming and J lost 1 base; unmatched junction nucleotides: 3. The CDR3 loop spans 15 amino acids. CDR3 coding DNA: TGTGCCAGCAGCCTGGGACAGGGGAGCAATCAGCCCCAGCATTTT. This codes for CASSLGQGSNQPQHF.

V is TRBV13 and J is TRBJ2-1; tentatively, D is TRBD1 (5 bases). CDR3 length equals 16 residues. Trimming took off 1 base at V and 2 bases at J, with 12 bases between the two ends. Germline assignment: CDR1 PRHDT and CDR2 FYEKMQ (reference sequence). For the CDR3, the DNA is TGTGCCAGCAGCTTAGTAGGTTTGGGGCCCTACAATGAGCAGTTCTTC. As protein: CASSLVGLGPYNEQFF.

V usage is TRBV19 and J usage is TRBJ2-5; no definite D call. V lost 5 bases to trimming and J lost 1 base, with 11 bases between them. Per the germline V gene, CDR1 is LNHDA and CDR2 is SQIVND (reference sequence). CDR3 length: 14 amino acids. CDR3 in DNA: TGTGCCAGTAGTGTGAAGCTTCTCCAAGAGACCCAGTACTTC. Translated: CASSVKLLQETQYF.

The V and J genes are TRBV19 and TRBJ2-1, with 10 positions matching TRBD1. The germline V gene has CDR1 LNHDA and CDR2 SQIVND (reference sequence). The CDR3 loop spans 15 amino acids. The V and J ends lost 9 bases and 5 bases, in that order; junction bases with no gene match: 10. CDR3: CASDSGQGRHNEQFF. The CDR3 coding sequence is TGTGCCAGCGACTCGGGACAGGGGAGGCACAATGAGCAGTTCTTC.

The chain has TRBV9 and TRBJ2-7; possible D gene TRBD1, 6 bases. CDR3 length equals 13 residues. The V gene lost 4 bases and the J gene lost 8 bases, with 16 bases spanning the gap. Germline CDR1 and CDR2: SGDLS and YYNGEE. The CDR3 DNA reads TGTGCCAGCAGCCCAGGGGATGTCGGGAAGCAGTACTTC. Translated: CASSPGDVGKQYF.

The chain couples TRBV25-1 to TRBJ1-1, with D unresolved. This CDR3 spans 13 amino acids. Trimming pared 8 bases from V and 7 bases from J, leaving 17 bases between. The germline V gene encodes CDR1 MGHDK and CDR2 SYGVNS. CDR3 region: CASRILREGEAFF. The CDR3 nucleotides are TGTGCCAGCCGAATTCTCCGGGAGGGTGAAGCTTTCTTT.

The rearrangement joins TRBV6-6 to TRBJ1-2; tentative D call: TRBD1 (5 bases). The CDR3 has 13 residues. Germline loops: CDR1 MNHNY, CDR2 SVGAGI (reference sequence). V lost 5 bases and J 8 bases, leaving 15 bases between the germline ends. CDR3 bases: TGTGCCAGCAGTCCCCGAGAGGGGCAAGGCTACACCTTC. Amino acids: CASSPREGQGYTF.

The chain employs TRBV11-1 and TRBJ1-2; D call uncertain. The CDR3 totals 15 residues. Per germline, CDR1 SGHAT and CDR2 FQDESV (reference sequence). The V gene lost 4 bases and the J gene lost 2 bases, with 14 bases spanning the gap. The CDR3 nucleotides read TGTGCCAGCAGCTATTCAGGCGAAACCAACTATGGCTACACCTTC. Its translation: CASSYSGETNYGYTF.

In DNA, the CDR3 is TGTGCCAGCAGCGAGGGGGGCTTAGCCAAAAACATTCAGTACTTC. Protein product: CASSEGGLAKNIQYF. The chain joins TRBV7-2 to TRBJ2-4, with D possibly being TRBD1 or TRBD2 (6 bases each). Trimming pared 5 bases from V and 0 bases from J, leaving 11 bases between. CDR3 length: 15 residues. From germline, CDR1 is SGHTA and CDR2 FQGNSA.

V and J are TRBV18 and TRBJ2-7, with 8 bases aligning to TRBD2. This CDR3 comprises 15 residues. Germline V gene data show CDR1 as KGHSH and CDR2 as LQKENI. V lost 5 bases to trimming and J lost 2 bases; unmatched junction nucleotides: 8. CDR3 protein: CASSARSGRPYEQYF. CDR3 in DNA: TGTGCCAGCTCAGCACGCAGCGGGAGACCCTACGAGCAGTACTTC.

CDR3 in amino acids: CASSPASPPGNEQFF. Written as DNA, the CDR3 is TGTGCCAGCAGCCCGGCCAGTCCCCCCGGCAATGAGCAGTTCTTC. V is TRBV7-2 and J is TRBJ2-1; D is undetermined. This CDR3 has 15 amino acids. The V and J ends lost 5 bases and 6 bases respectively, with 17 bases between them. CDR1 is SGHTA and CDR2 is FQGNSA in the germline V gene.

The chain carries TRBV7-2 and TRBJ1-1, with a possible D match to TRBD1 (6 bases). V shed 1 base and J shed 5 bases, with 11 bases lying between them. Germline assignment: CDR1 SGHTA and CDR2 FQGNSA. The length of the CDR3 is 14 residues. CDR3 sequence reads: CASSLERGATEAFF. Written as DNA, the CDR3 is TGTGCCAGCAGCTTAGAGCGGGGGGCGACTGAAGCTTTCTTT. Filled out from reference TRBV7-2 and TRBJ1-1, the complete variable domain reads GAGVSQSPSNKVTEKGKDVELRCDPISGHTALYWYRQSLGQGLEFLIYFQGNSAPDKSGLPSDRFSAERTGGSVSTLTIQRTQQEDSAVYLCASSLERGATEAFFGQGTRLTVV.

V is TRBV7-9 and J is TRBJ1-4, with D hard to call. The V and J ends lost 3 bases and 0 bases respectively, with 8 bases between them. The V gene's germline CDR1 is SEHNR and CDR2 FQNEAQ (reference sequence). This CDR3 spans 15 amino acids. CDR3 DNA: TGTGCCAGCAGCTTCCCAGCCCCAACTAATGAAAAACTGTTTTTT. It specifies CASSFPAPTNEKLFF.

The CDR3 nucleotides read TGCGCCAGCAGTCATGGAAGGGTGAGCAATCAGCCCCAGCATTTT. Protein sequence: CASSHGRVSNQPQHF. This chain joins TRBV23-1 and TRBJ1-5, with D uncertain. TRBV23-1 is treated as an ORF (open reading frame) with a function not yet certain. Trimming cost V 3 bases and J 1 base, with 10 bases left between them. This CDR3 spans 15 amino acids.

The chain has TRBV5-1 and TRBJ2-5, with 9 bases aligning to TRBD2. After removal of 0 bases from V and 4 bases from J, the junction contained 4 bases not matched to a gene. Germline loops: CDR1 SGHRS, CDR2 YFSETQ. The CDR3 sequence is 15 residues long. CDR3 coding DNA: TGCGCCAGCAGCTTGGTTAGCGGGGGCGTAGAGACCCAGTACTTC. Translated: CASSLVSGGVETQYF. Drawing the rest from reference TRBV5-1 and TRBJ2-5, the complete variable domain is KAGVTQTPRYLIKTRGQQVTLSCSPISGHRSVSWYQQTPGQGLQFLFEYFSETQRNKGNFPGRFSGRQFSNSRSEMNVSTLELGDSALYLCASSLVSGGVETQYFGPGTRLLVL.

The CDR3 sequence: CASRLTHTDTQYF. For the CDR3, the DNA is TGTGCCAGCAGGTTGACCCACACAGATACGCAGTATTTT. The chain employs TRBV5-5 and TRBJ2-3; D remains unclear. The germline gives CDR1 SGHKS, CDR2 YYEKEE (reference sequence). This CDR3 spans 13 amino acids. The V end was cut by 5 bases, the J end by 2 bases, with 9 bases between. The full variable domain, completed using reference TRBV5-5 and TRBJ2-3, is DAGVTQSPTHLIKTRGQQVTLRCSPISGHKSVSWYQQVLGQGPQFIFQYYEKEERGRGNFPDRFSARQFPNYSSELNVNALLLGDSALYLCASRLTHTDTQYFGPGTRLTVL.